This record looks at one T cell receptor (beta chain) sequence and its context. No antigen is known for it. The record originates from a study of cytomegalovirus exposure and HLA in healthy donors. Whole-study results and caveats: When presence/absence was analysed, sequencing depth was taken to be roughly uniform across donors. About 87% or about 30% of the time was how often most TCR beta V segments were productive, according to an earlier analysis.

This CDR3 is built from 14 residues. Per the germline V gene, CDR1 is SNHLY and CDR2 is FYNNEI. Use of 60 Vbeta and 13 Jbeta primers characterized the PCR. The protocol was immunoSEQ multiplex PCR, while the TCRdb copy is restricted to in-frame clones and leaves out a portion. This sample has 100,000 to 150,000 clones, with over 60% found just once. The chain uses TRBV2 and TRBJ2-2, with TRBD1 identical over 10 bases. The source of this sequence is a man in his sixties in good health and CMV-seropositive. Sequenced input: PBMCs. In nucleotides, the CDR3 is TGTGCGGGGGGACAGGGGTTACACACCGGGGAGCTGTTTTTT. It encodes CAGGQGLHTGELFF.